The rows below give T cell receptor beta chains drawn from one sample of a study of a mutant IDH1 vaccine in newly diagnosed glioma. Antigens of these TCRs are unknown. Assay used: immunoSEQ multiplex PCR; TCRdb lists only in-frame clones, some missing. The repertoire holds tens of thousands of clones, with over 80% as singletons. The sample in question was PBMCs, obtained from a glioma patient whose treatment included an IDH1 peptide vaccine. The origin of the receptors is a woman aged 50 to 60 with glioma. Each CDR3 is given with its conserved first and last residue. The order of the fields is D gene, clone size, J gene, V gene, CDR3 protein, CDR3 DNA. D genes are given only for firm matches. Clone size is not always given. Where it is, it says once, few, many or a class for expanded clones.

>-|-|TRBJ1-1|TRBV10-1
CASSEDPGLGPEAFF
TGCGCCAGCAGTGAGGACCCGGGGTTGGGGCCTGAAGCTTTCTTT
>-|-|TRBJ2-7|TRBV19
CASSIGHSYEQYF
TGTGCCAGTAGTATAGGACACTCCTACGAGCAGTACTTC
>-|few|TRBJ1-1|TRBV30
CAWSVPWRGRTEAFF
TGTGCCTGGAGTGTGCCTTGGAGGGGGAGGACTGAAGCTTTCTTT
>-|-|TRBJ1-4|TRBV5-1
CASSNQGLDSRLARREKLFF
TGCGCCAGCAGCAATCAGGGTCTGGACAGCCGCTTGGCCAGGCGGGAAAAACTGTTTTTT
>-|-|TRBJ1-2|TRBV27
CASSLGGVPNYGYTF
TGTGCCAGCAGTTTAGGCGGAGTACCTAACTATGGCTACACCTTC
>-|-|TRBJ1-2|TRBV21-1
CASSGGRDNYGYTF
TGTGCCAGCAGCGGAGGGAGGGATAACTATGGCTACACCTTC
>-|-|TRBJ1-1|TRBV19
CASSEGLNTEAFF
TGTGCCAGTAGCGAGGGCCTGAACACTGAAGCTTTCTTT
>-|-|TRBJ1-5|TRBV5-5
CASSLGTISNQPQHF
TGTGCCAGCAGCTTAGGGACGATAAGCAATCAGCCCCAGCATTTT
>-|-|TRBJ2-7|TRBV5-5
CASSQGSIYEQYF
TGTGCCAGCAGCCAAGGTTCAATCTACGAGCAGTACTTC
>-|once|TRBJ2-5|TRBV5-1
CASSFPRGGETQYF
TGCGCCAGCAGCTTTCCTAGAGGAGGGGAGACCCAGTACTTC
>-|-|TRBJ1-2|TRBV28
CASSSGGRRDYTF
TGTGCCAGCAGTTCCGGAGGCCGACGGGATTACACCTTC
>-|-|TRBJ2-1|TRBV20-1
CSASADEQFF
TGCAGTGCTAGTGCAGATGAGCAGTTCTTC
>-|-|TRBJ2-2|TRBV6-6
CASSYSDSYTGELFF
TGTGCCAGCAGTTACTCGGACAGTTACACCGGGGAGCTGTTTTTT
>-|-|TRBJ1-5|TRBV5-1
CASSFGGVIHLSNQPQHF
TGCGCCAGCAGCTTTGGGGGGGTAATCCACTTAAGCAATCAGCCCCAGCATTTT
>-|-|TRBJ1-1|TRBV6-6
CASTLTENTEAFF
TGTGCCAGCACCCTGACAGAGAACACTGAAGCTTTCTTT
>TRBD2|-|TRBJ2-5|TRBV9
CASSVGLAGTEETQYF
TGTGCCAGCAGCGTAGGACTAGCGGGGACAGAAGAGACCCAGTACTTC
>-|-|TRBJ1-1|TRBV9
CASSVAANTEAFF
TGTGCCAGCAGCGTAGCAGCGAACACTGAAGCTTTCTTT
>-|-|TRBJ1-1|TRBV6-5
CASRMNTEAFF
TGTGCCAGCAGGATGAACACTGAAGCTTTCTTT
>TRBD1|once|TRBJ2-3|TRBV29-1
CSTTGQGTDTQYF
TGCAGCACCACGGGACAGGGTACAGATACGCAGTATTTT
>-|-|TRBJ2-7|TRBV6-6
CASSDPAAMGQYF
TGTGCCAGCAGTGACCCAGCTGCTATGGGACAGTACTTC
>-|-|TRBJ2-7|TRBV1
CTSSQDQTRHAGPYEQYF
TGCACCAGCAGCCAAGATCAAACTAGACACGCGGGGCCCTACGAGCAGTACTTC
>TRBD1|once|TRBJ1-1|TRBV11-1
CASSLGGQGGSEAFF
TGTGCCAGCAGCTTGGGTGGACAGGGCGGCTCTGAAGCTTTCTTT
>-|few|TRBJ1-6|TRBV5-1
CASSLVGVRGSPLHF
TGCGCCAGCAGCTTGGTAGGGGTACGGGGATCACCCCTCCACTTT
>-|-|TRBJ1-2|TRBV6-5
CASSTSTDYYGYTF
TGTGCCAGCAGTACATCGACGGACTACTATGGCTACACCTTC
>-|-|TRBJ1-2|TRBV7-9
CASSEENYGYTF
TGTGCCAGCAGCGAAGAGAACTATGGCTACACCTTC
>-|-|TRBJ2-2|TRBV6-6
CASSYSGDTGELFF
TGTGCCAGCAGTTACTCGGGGGACACCGGGGAGCTGTTTTTT
>-|-|TRBJ1-3|TRBV4-2
CASSGNWGTGNTIYF
TGTGCCAGCAGTGGAAATTGGGGGACAGGAAACACCATATATTTT
>-|-|TRBJ1-6|TRBV25-1
CASSDRGSSPLHF
TGTGCCAGCAGTGACAGGGGCAGTTCACCCCTCCACTTT
>-|-|TRBJ2-6|TRBV6-5
CASSYYGDAGANVLTF
TGTGCCAGCAGTTACTACGGGGACGCGGGGGCCAACGTCCTGACTTTC
>-|-|TRBJ2-4|TRBV5-1
CASSWGGENIQYF
TGCGCCAGCAGCTGGGGAGGTGAGAACATTCAGTACTTC
>-|-|TRBJ1-1|TRBV2
CASVFDSGGGNTEAFF
TGTGCCAGCGTCTTCGACAGTGGGGGCGGTAACACTGAAGCTTTCTTT
>-|once|TRBJ2-5|TRBV9
CASSVGLGETQYF
TGTGCCAGCAGCGTAGGGCTTGGGGAGACCCAGTACTTC
>-|-|TRBJ1-1|TRBV5-1
CASSPGGHLLTNTEAFF
TGCGCCAGCAGCCCTGGGGGGCACCTTCTAACAAACACTGAAGCTTTCTTT
>-|-|TRBJ2-7|TRBV4-1
CASSQGPDRPTYEQYF
TGCGCCAGCAGCCAAGGACCCGACAGGCCCACCTACGAGCAGTACTTC
>-|-|TRBJ1-4|TRBV15
CATSRDGGANEKLFF
TGTGCCACCAGCAGAGATGGGGGGGCTAATGAAAAACTGTTTTTT
>TRBD1|-|TRBJ1-4|TRBV14
CASRPTQGLDEKLFF
TGTGCCAGCAGACCTACACAGGGGTTGGACGAAAAACTGTTTTTT
>-|-|TRBJ1-3|TRBV30
CAWSVYLGNTIYF
TGTGCCTGGAGTGTGTACCTTGGAAACACCATATATTTT
>-|-|TRBJ1-2|TRBV9
CASSTRDFRSYTF
TGTGCCAGCAGCACCAGGGATTTTCGGAGCTACACCTTC
>-|-|TRBJ1-1|TRBV5-4
CASSLMGATEAFF
TGTGCCAGCAGCTTGATGGGGGCCACTGAAGCTTTCTTT
>-|-|TRBJ1-2|TRBV6-5
CASSYSDGIYGYTF
TGTGCCAGCAGTTATAGCGACGGAATTTATGGCTACACCTTC
>-|few|TRBJ2-5|TRBV29-1
CSVDVGAMETQYF
TGCAGCGTTGACGTTGGGGCGATGGAGACCCAGTACTTC
>-|-|TRBJ2-7|TRBV30
CAWSVRQEGEQYF
TGTGCCTGGAGTGTAAGACAGGAAGGCGAGCAGTACTTC
>-|-|TRBJ2-2|TRBV7-3
CASSPLPRTGELFF
TGTGCCAGCAGCCCCCTCCCAAGAACCGGGGAGCTGTTTTTT
>TRBD2|-|TRBJ2-1|TRBV6-4
CASSESGGAYNEQFF
TGTGCCAGCAGTGAAAGCGGGGGGGCCTACAATGAGCAGTTCTTC
>-|-|TRBJ1-5|TRBV9
CASSPGIGGGSQPQHF
TGTGCCAGCAGCCCGGGCATAGGGGGAGGTAGTCAGCCCCAGCATTTT
>-|-|TRBJ2-5|TRBV15
CATKEVETQYF
TGTGCCACCAAAGAGGTGGAGACCCAGTACTTC
>-|-|TRBJ1-1|TRBV19
CASSQGYRTEAFF
TGTGCCAGTAGCCAGGGGTACCGAACTGAAGCTTTCTTT
>TRBD1|-|TRBJ1-2|TRBV29-1
CSVERRGRIYGYTF
TGCAGCGTTGAACGCAGGGGGCGTATCTATGGCTACACCTTC
>TRBD1|-|TRBJ1-1|TRBV10-3
CAISGNRGYGAFF
TGTGCCATCAGTGGTAACAGGGGGTATGGAGCTTTCTTT
>-|-|TRBJ1-1|TRBV5-6
CASSLPRENTEAFF
TGTGCCAGCAGTCTCCCCCGGGAGAACACTGAAGCTTTCTTT